This is a list of T cell receptor beta chains from one sample in a study of blood T cell repertoires in COVID-19. Generated by immunoSEQ multiplex PCR, the TCRdb table keeps only in-frame clones and is missing some. There are over 40,000 clones in the sample; approximately 83% occur only once, and under 3% lies in the top ten. What was sequenced was peripheral blood. The receptor source for this set is a woman at least 80 years old with acute or convalescent COVID-19. Both conserved end residues are part of each CDR3. Fields, in order: clone size, D gene, V gene, J gene, CDR3 protein, CDR3 DNA. D genes are given only for firm matches. The size field is filled for only some rows; it gives once, few, many or a size class.

>.|.|TRBV7-2|TRBJ2-1
CASSFSDEQFF
TGTGCCAGCAGCTTCAGCGATGAGCAGTTCTTC
>.|TRBD2|TRBV30|TRBJ2-2
CAWSVLGLAGSGELFF
TGTGCCTGGAGTGTCCTGGGACTAGCGGGGTCCGGGGAGCTGTTTTTT
>.|TRBD2|TRBV3-1/TRBV3-2|TRBJ2-3
CASSQLAGETDTQYF
TGTGCCAGCAGCCAACTGGCGGGGGAGACAGATACGCAGTATTTT
>.|.|TRBV6-5|TRBJ2-3
CASSSPGLGDTQYF
TGTGCCAGCAGTTCCCCGGGACTGGGAGATACGCAGTATTTT
>.|.|TRBV18|TRBJ1-1
CASSPPGAAWIEAFF
TGTGCCAGCTCACCACCAGGGGCGGCATGGATTGAAGCTTTCTTT
>.|.|TRBV15|TRBJ2-5
CATSRVPYSSLETQYF
TGTGCCACCAGCAGAGTACCATATTCTAGTTTAGAGACCCAGTACTTC
>once|TRBD2|TRBV10-3|TRBJ2-1
CAISEGTSGGAGEQFF
TGTGCCATCAGTGAAGGGACTAGCGGGGGGGCCGGTGAGCAGTTCTTC
>.|TRBD2|TRBV3-1/TRBV3-2|TRBJ2-3
CASSLRLAGGGSTDTQYF
TGTGCCAGCAGCCTGCGACTAGCGGGGGGGGGAAGCACAGATACGCAGTATTTT
>.|TRBD2|TRBV14|TRBJ2-7
CASSVSGLANNEQYF
TGTGCCAGCAGCGTATCGGGACTAGCAAATAACGAGCAGTACTTC
>.|TRBD2|TRBV10-1|TRBJ2-7
CASSESGGSYEQYF
TGCGCCAGCAGTGAGAGCGGGGGGAGCTACGAGCAGTACTTC
>.|.|TRBV30|TRBJ2-7
CAWSSVNEQYF
TGTGCCTGGAGTTCAGTAAACGAGCAGTACTTC
>.|.|TRBV10-3|TRBJ2-3
CAISEGRGSQYTDTQYF
TGTGCCATCAGTGAGGGGCGGGGCTCCCAGTACACAGATACGCAGTATTTT
>.|.|TRBV24-1|TRBJ1-2
CATGDEYYGYTF
TGTGCCACCGGAGACGAGTACTATGGCTACACCTTC
>once|.|TRBV7-8|TRBJ1-1
CASSLRGTEAFF
TGTGCCAGCAGCCTAAGGGGGACTGAAGCTTTCTTT
>once|.|TRBV19|TRBJ1-1
CASRKGAILDNTEAFF
TGTGCCAGTAGAAAAGGGGCCATCCTCGATAACACTGAAGCTTTCTTT
>.|.|TRBV6-5|TRBJ2-7
CASSMDTRSYEQYF
TGTGCCAGCAGCATGGACACCCGCTCCTACGAGCAGTACTTC
>.|.|TRBV18|TRBJ1-3
CASSPPGAGGNTIYF
TGTGCCAGCTCACCACCAGGGGCAGGGGGAAACACCATATATTTT
>.|.|TRBV24-1|TRBJ2-2
CATSDTRLNTGELFF
TGTGCCACCAGTGATACACGTCTGAACACCGGGGAGCTGTTTTTT
>.|TRBD1|TRBV5-5|TRBJ1-2
CASSSRTGDGGYTF
TGTGCCAGCAGCTCACGGACAGGGGATGGCGGCTACACCTTC
>.|TRBD1|TRBV7-2|TRBJ2-5
CASSSRQGQETQYF
TGTGCCAGCAGCTCGAGACAGGGGCAAGAGACCCAGTACTTC
>.|.|TRBV5-1|TRBJ2-7
CASSFMDNDYEQYF
TGCGCCAGCAGCTTTATGGACAACGACTACGAGCAGTACTTC
>.|.|TRBV10-3|TRBJ1-1
CAISRQEMNTEAFF
TGTGCCATCAGTCGACAGGAGATGAACACTGAAGCTTTCTTT
>.|TRBD1|TRBV6-5|TRBJ2-1
CASKSTTGANEQFF
TGTGCCAGCAAATCCACGACAGGGGCGAATGAGCAGTTCTTC
>few|TRBD2|TRBV28|TRBJ2-1
CASNGLREVSYNEQFF
TGTGCCAGCAACGGCCTTCGGGAGGTCTCCTACAATGAGCAGTTCTTC
>.|TRBD1|TRBV25-1|TRBJ1-2
CASRGTGQGIYGYTF
TGTGCCAGCAGGGGAACGGGACAGGGAATATATGGCTACACCTTC
>.|.|TRBV4-2|TRBJ1-2
CASSQAGLRQGGYGYTF
TGTGCCAGCAGCCAAGCGGGATTGAGGCAGGGAGGCTATGGCTACACCTTC
>.|.|TRBV4-1|TRBJ1-1
CASSQPTALNTEAFF
TGCGCCAGCAGCCAACCGACAGCTTTGAACACTGAAGCTTTCTTT
>.|TRBD1|TRBV2|TRBJ1-2
CASSRTGFNGYTF
TGTGCCAGCAGTCGGACAGGGTTTAATGGCTACACCTTC
>once|.|TRBV10-2|TRBJ2-2
CASRQAIANTGELFF
TGCGCCAGCAGGCAGGCAATCGCGAACACCGGGGAGCTGTTTTTT
>.|.|TRBV5-6|TRBJ1-2
CASSFGEDYGYTF
TGTGCCAGCAGCTTCGGGGAGGACTATGGCTACACCTTC
>.|.|TRBV3-1/TRBV3-2|TRBJ2-1
CASSQGLYNEQFF
TGTGCCAGCAGCCAAGGACTTTACAATGAGCAGTTCTTC
>.|TRBD2|TRBV4-2|TRBJ2-5
CASSQDTSGGAGETQYF
TGTGCCAGCAGCCAAGATACTAGCGGGGGGGCAGGGGAGACCCAGTACTTC
>.|TRBD2|TRBV7-3|TRBJ2-2
CASSYSSAGGSGELFF
TGTGCCAGCAGCTACTCGTCAGCGGGGGGTTCCGGGGAGCTGTTTTTT
>once|.|TRBV2|TRBJ1-4
CASSDRVGEKLFF
TGTGCCAGCAGTGACAGGGTTGGTGAAAAACTGTTTTTT
>.|.|TRBV3-1/TRBV3-2|TRBJ2-7
CASSQGSGVEQYF
TGTGCCAGCAGCCAAGGATCCGGGGTCGAGCAGTACTTC
>.|TRBD1|TRBV7-3|TRBJ1-1
CASTLGQVNTEAFF
TGTGCCAGCACCTTAGGACAGGTTAACACTGAAGCTTTCTTT
>.|TRBD2|TRBV15|TRBJ2-5
CATSRAVAGGQETQYF
TGTGCCACCAGCAGAGCGGTAGCGGGGGGGCAGGAGACCCAGTACTTC
>.|.|TRBV12-3/TRBV12-4|TRBJ2-5
CASSPTGTETQYF
TGTGCCAGCAGTCCCACGGGAACAGAGACCCAGTACTTC
>.|TRBD1|TRBV29-1|TRBJ1-4
CSAVTGGDEKLFF
TGCAGCGCTGTGACAGGGGGGGATGAAAAACTGTTTTTT
>.|.|TRBV5-1|TRBJ1-1
CASSSGGRGTEAFF
TGCGCCAGCAGCTCGGGAGGCCGGGGAACTGAAGCTTTCTTT
>.|.|TRBV5-1|TRBJ1-1
CASSANPGNTEAFF
TGCGCCAGCAGCGCCAATCCCGGGAACACTGAAGCTTTCTTT
>.|.|TRBV6-5|TRBJ1-6
CASSYSLQRNNSPLHF
TGTGCCAGCAGTTACTCCCTACAGAGAAATAATTCACCCCTCCACTTT
>.|.|TRBV29-1|TRBJ1-2
CSVPAGQGFFYGYTF
TGCAGCGTCCCGGCCGGGCAGGGGTTTTTTTATGGCTACACCTTC
>once|.|TRBV27|TRBJ1-2
CASKTDRSGGYTF
TGTGCCAGCAAAACGGACAGATCGGGTGGCTACACCTTC
>.|.|TRBV28|TRBJ1-1
CATGPQVEAFF
TGTGCCACAGGCCCCCAAGTGGAAGCTTTCTTT
>.|TRBD2|TRBV14|TRBJ2-5
CASSQGIFGRGGETQYF
TGTGCCAGCAGCCAAGGCATCTTTGGGCGGGGGGGAGAGACCCAGTACTTC
>.|.|TRBV6-1|TRBJ1-2
CASSEGATFNYGYTF
TGTGCCAGCAGTGAAGGGGCCACCTTTAACTATGGCTACACCTTC
>.|.|TRBV9|TRBJ1-5
CASSPGHLNQPQHF
TGTGCCAGCAGCCCGGGACACCTCAATCAGCCCCAGCATTTT
>.|TRBD2|TRBV5-1|TRBJ2-1
CASSDRGGGAYYEQFF
TGCGCCAGCAGCGATCGGGGCGGGGGGGCCTACTATGAGCAGTTCTTC
>once|.|TRBV7-2|TRBJ1-5
CASSLVSGNSNQPQHF
TGTGCCAGCAGCTTAGTATCAGGGAACAGCAATCAGCCCCAGCATTTT
>.|TRBD1|TRBV6-5|TRBJ2-7
CASYPGTAAYEQYF
TGTGCCAGCTACCCCGGGACAGCCGCTTACGAGCAGTACTTC
>.|.|TRBV9|TRBJ1-6
CASSVAQQPPLHF
TGTGCCAGCAGCGTAGCCCAACAGCCACCCCTCCACTTT
>.|TRBD1|TRBV7-9|TRBJ1-4
CASSLGTGIREKLFF
TGTGCCAGCAGCTTAGGGACAGGAATCCGTGAAAAACTGTTTTTT
>.|TRBD1|TRBV25-1|TRBJ1-4
CASSITGGKEEKLFF
TGTGCCAGCAGTATAACAGGGGGAAAGGAGGAAAAACTGTTTTTT
>once|.|TRBV6-5|TRBJ1-2
CASRSFGSNYGYTF
TGTGCCAGCAGGTCGTTTGGTAGTAACTATGGCTACACCTTC
>.|.|TRBV15|TRBJ1-1
CATSRDVGQLNTEAFF
TGTGCCACCAGCAGAGATGTGGGACAACTGAACACTGAAGCTTTCTTT
>.|TRBD1|TRBV5-8|TRBJ1-4
CASSSPGTGSKLFF
TGTGCCAGCAGCTCTCCCGGGACAGGGTCAAAACTGTTTTTT
>.|.|TRBV5-1|TRBJ2-7
CASSLISGFYPGEQYF
TGCGCCAGCAGCCTGATCTCAGGCTTTTATCCCGGCGAGCAGTACTTC
>.|.|TRBV6-2/TRBV6-3|TRBJ1-1
CASSYQGSGTEAFF
TGTGCCAGCAGTTACCAGGGGTCGGGCACTGAAGCTTTCTTT